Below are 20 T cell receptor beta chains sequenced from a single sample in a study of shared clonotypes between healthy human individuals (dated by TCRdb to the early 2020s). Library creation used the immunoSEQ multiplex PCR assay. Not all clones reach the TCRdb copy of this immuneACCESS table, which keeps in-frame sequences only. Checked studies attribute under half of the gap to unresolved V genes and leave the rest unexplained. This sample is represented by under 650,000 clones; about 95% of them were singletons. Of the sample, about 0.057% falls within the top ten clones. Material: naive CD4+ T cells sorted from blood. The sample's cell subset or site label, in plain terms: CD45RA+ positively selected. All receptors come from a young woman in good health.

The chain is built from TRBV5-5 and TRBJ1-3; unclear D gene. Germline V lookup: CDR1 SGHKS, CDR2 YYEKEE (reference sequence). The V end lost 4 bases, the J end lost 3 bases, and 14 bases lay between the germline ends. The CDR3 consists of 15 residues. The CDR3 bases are TGTGCCAGCAGCCCTCCGTGGAGTAATGGAAACACCATATATTTT. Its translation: CASSPPWSNGNTIYF.

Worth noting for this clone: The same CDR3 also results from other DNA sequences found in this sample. CDR3 coding DNA: TGTGCCAGCAGTTTACTGGGGATGAACACTGAAGCTTTCTTT. This sequence encodes CASSLLGMNTEAFF. The chain employs TRBV28 and TRBJ1-1; D remains unclear. V lost 2 bases and J lost 0, with 7 bases in between. There are 14 residues in the CDR3. Per germline, CDR1 MDHEN and CDR2 SYDVKM.

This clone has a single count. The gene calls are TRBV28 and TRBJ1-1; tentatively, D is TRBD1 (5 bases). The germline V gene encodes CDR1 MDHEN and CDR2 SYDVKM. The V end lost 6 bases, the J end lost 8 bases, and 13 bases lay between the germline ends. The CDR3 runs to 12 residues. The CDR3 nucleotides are TGTGCCAGCAGCCCGGACACCAGGGAAGCTTTCTTT. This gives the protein CASSPDTREAFF.

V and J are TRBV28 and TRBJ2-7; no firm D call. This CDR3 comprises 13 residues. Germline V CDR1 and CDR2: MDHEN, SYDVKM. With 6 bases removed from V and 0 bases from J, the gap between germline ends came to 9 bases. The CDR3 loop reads CASRGTSSYEQYF. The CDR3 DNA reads TGTGCCAGCAGGGGCACAAGCTCCTACGAGCAGTACTTC.

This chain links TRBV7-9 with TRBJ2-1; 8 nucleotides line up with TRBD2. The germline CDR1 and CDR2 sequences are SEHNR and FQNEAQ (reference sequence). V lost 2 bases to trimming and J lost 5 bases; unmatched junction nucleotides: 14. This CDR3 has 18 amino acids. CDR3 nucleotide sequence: TGTGCCAGCAGCTTACACCGACCCTTTAGGCGGGAGGACAATGAGCAGTTCTTC. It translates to CASSLHRPFRREDNEQFF.

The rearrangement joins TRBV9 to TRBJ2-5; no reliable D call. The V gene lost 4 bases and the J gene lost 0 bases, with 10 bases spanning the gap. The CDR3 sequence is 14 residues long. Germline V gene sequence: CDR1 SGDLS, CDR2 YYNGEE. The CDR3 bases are TGTGCCAGCAGCCTTGACTGGTACCAAGAGACCCAGTACTTC. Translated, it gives CASSLDWYQETQYF.

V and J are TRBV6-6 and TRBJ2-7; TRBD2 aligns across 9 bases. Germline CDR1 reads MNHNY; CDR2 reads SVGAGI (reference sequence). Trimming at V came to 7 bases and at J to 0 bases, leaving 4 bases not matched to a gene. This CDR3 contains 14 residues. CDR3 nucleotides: TGTGCCAGCATTGCGGGAGGGAGCTCCTACGAGCAGTACTTC. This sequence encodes CASIAGGSSYEQYF.

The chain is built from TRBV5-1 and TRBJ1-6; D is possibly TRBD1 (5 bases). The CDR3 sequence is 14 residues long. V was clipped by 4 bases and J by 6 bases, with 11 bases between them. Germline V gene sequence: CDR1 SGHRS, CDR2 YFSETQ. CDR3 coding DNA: TGCGCCAGCAGCACGCAGGGTGGTAATTCACCCCTCCACTTT. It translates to CASSTQGGNSPLHF. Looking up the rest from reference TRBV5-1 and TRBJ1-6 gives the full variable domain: KAGVTQTPRYLIKTRGQQVTLSCSPISGHRSVSWYQQTPGQGLQFLFEYFSETQRNKGNFPGRFSGRQFSNSRSEMNVSTLELGDSALYLCASSTQGGNSPLHFGNGTRLTVT.

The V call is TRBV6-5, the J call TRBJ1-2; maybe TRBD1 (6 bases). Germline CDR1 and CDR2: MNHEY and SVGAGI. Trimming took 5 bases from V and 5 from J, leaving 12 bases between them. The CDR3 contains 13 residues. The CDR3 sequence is CASSVTGLYGYTF. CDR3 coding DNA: TGTGCCAGCAGTGTGACAGGTCTTTATGGCTACACCTTC.

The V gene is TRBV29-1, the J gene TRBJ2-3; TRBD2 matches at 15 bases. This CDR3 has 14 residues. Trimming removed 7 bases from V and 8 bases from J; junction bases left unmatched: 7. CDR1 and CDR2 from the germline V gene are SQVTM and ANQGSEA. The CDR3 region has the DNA TGCAGCGGCTTACCGGGACTAGCGGGAGGTACGCAGTATTTT. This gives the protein CSGLPGLAGGTQYF.

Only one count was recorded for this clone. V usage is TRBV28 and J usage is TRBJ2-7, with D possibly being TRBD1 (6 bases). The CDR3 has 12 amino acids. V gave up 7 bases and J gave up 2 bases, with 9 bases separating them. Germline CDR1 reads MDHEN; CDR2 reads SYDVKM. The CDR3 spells CASTGTPYEQYF. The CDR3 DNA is TGTGCCAGCACCGGGACACCCTACGAGCAGTACTTC.

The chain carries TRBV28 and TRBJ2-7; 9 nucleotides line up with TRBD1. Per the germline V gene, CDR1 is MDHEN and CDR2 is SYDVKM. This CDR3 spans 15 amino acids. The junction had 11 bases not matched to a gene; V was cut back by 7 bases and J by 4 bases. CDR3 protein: CASNLSGTGTYEQYF. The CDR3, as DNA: TGTGCCAGCAACCTCTCCGGGACAGGGACGTACGAGCAGTACTTC.

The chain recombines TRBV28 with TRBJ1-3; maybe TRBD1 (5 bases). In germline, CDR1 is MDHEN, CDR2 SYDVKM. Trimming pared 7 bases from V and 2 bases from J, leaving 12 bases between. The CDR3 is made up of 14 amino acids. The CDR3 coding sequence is TGTGCCAGCAATACAGGCTTCCCTGGAAACACCATATATTTT. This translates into CASNTGFPGNTIYF.

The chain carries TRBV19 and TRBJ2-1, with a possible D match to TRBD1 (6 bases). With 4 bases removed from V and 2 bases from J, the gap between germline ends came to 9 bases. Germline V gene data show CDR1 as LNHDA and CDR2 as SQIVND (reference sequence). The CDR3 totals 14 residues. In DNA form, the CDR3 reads TGTGCCAGTAGTAGCCGGGACACCTACAATGAGCAGTTCTTC. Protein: CASSSRDTYNEQFF.

The DNA for the CDR3 is TGTGCCAGCATACTAGCGGGCACTTCCTACGAGCAGTACTTC. It specifies CASILAGTSYEQYF. The rearrangement uses TRBV16 and TRBJ2-7, with TRBD2 matching 9 bases. Germline CDR1 KGHSY, CDR2 FQNENV. The CDR3 totals 14 residues. The V and J ends lost 7 bases and 1 base, in that order; junction bases with no gene match: 5.

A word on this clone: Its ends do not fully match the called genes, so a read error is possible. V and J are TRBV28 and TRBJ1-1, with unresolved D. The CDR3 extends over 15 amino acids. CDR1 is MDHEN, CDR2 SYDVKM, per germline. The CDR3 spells CASSLNPDMNTKAFF. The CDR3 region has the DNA TGTGCCAGCAGTTTGAACCCGGATATGAACACTAAAGCTTTCTTT.

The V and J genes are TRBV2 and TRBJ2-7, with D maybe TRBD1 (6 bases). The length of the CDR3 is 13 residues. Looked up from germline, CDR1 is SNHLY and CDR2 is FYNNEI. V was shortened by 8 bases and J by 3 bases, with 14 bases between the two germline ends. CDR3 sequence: CASCQGQIYEQYF. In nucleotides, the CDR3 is TGTGCCAGCTGTCAGGGACAAATCTACGAGCAGTACTTC.

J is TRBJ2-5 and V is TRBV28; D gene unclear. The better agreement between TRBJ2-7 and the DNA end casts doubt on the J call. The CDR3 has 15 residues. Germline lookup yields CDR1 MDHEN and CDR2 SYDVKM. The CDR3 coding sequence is TGTGCCAGCAGTATACCGGGCCGGTCCTCCTACGAGCAGTACTTC. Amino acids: CASSIPGRSSYEQYF.

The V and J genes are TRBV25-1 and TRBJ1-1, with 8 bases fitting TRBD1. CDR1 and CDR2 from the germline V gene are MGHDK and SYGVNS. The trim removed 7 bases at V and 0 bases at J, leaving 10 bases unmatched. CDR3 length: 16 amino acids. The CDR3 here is CASNGGTGHMNTEAFF. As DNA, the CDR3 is TGTGCCAGCAACGGCGGGACAGGCCACATGAACACTGAAGCTTTCTTT.

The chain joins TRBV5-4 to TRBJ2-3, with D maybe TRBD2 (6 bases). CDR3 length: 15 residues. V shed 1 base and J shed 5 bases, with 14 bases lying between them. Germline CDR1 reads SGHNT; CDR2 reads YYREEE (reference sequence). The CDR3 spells CASSLRTGVGDTQYF. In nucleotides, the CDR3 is TGTGCCAGCAGCTTGCGTACGGGAGTCGGAGATACGCAGTATTTT.